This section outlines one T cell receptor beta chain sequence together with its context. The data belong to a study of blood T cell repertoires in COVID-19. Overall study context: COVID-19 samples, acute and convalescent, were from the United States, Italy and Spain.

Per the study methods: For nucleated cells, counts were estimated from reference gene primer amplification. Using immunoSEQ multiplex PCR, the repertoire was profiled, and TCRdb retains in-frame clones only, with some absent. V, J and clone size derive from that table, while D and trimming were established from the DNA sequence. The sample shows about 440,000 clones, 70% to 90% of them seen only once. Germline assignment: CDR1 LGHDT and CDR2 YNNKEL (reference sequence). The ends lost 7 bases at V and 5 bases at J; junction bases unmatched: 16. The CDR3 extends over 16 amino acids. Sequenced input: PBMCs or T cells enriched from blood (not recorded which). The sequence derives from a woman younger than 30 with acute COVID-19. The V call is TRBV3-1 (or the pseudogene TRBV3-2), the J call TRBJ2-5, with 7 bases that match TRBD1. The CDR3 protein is CASTASTGSTMETQYF. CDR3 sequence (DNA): TGTGCCAGCACCGCCTCGACAGGGAGTACGATGGAGACCCAGTACTTC.